The source of this TCR beta chain is a study of shared clonotypes between healthy human individuals. Whole-study results and caveats: It was the non-shared clonotypes that had lower generation probabilities than clonotypes shared by all four donors.

Method: immunoSEQ multiplex PCR; TCRdb's copy keeps in-frame clones and lacks some. The sample holds roughly 2.6 million clones; approximately 94% are singletons and the top ten take under 0.15%. As regards this clone: Its target is not known.

CDR1 SEHNR and CDR2 FQNEAQ come from the germline V gene (reference sequence). Trimming took off 4 bases at V and 11 bases at J, with 23 bases between the two ends. CDR3 length: 15 amino acids. The specimen was naive CD4+ T cells sorted from blood. The subset: CD45RA+ positively selected. This receptor was obtained from a man between 18 and 29 years old in good health. The genes are TRBV7-9 and TRBJ2-5, with a possible D match to TRBD1 (7 bases). This CDR3 is CASSSTGARGDKQYF. Here the CDR3 DNA reads TGTGCCAGCAGCTCCACCGGCGCCAGGGGGGACAAGCAGTACTTC.